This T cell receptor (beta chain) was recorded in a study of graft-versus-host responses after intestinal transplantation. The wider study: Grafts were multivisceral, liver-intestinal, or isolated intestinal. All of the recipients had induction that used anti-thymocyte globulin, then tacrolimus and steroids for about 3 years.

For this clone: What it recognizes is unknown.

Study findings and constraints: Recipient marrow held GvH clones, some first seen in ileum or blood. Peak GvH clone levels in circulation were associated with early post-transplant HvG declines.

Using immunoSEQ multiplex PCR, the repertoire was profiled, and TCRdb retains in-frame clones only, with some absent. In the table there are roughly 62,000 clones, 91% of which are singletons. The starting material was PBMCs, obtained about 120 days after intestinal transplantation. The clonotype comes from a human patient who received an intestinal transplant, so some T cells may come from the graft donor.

CDR3 nucleotide sequence: TGCGCCAGCAGTCGCACAAACACCGGGGAGCTGTTTTTT. This gives the protein CASSRTNTGELFF. The chain recombines TRBV4-1 with TRBJ2-2; D not resolved. In germline, CDR1 is MGHRA, CDR2 YSYEKL. The CDR3 contains 13 residues. V was pared by 6 bases and J by 2 bases, with 7 bases between.